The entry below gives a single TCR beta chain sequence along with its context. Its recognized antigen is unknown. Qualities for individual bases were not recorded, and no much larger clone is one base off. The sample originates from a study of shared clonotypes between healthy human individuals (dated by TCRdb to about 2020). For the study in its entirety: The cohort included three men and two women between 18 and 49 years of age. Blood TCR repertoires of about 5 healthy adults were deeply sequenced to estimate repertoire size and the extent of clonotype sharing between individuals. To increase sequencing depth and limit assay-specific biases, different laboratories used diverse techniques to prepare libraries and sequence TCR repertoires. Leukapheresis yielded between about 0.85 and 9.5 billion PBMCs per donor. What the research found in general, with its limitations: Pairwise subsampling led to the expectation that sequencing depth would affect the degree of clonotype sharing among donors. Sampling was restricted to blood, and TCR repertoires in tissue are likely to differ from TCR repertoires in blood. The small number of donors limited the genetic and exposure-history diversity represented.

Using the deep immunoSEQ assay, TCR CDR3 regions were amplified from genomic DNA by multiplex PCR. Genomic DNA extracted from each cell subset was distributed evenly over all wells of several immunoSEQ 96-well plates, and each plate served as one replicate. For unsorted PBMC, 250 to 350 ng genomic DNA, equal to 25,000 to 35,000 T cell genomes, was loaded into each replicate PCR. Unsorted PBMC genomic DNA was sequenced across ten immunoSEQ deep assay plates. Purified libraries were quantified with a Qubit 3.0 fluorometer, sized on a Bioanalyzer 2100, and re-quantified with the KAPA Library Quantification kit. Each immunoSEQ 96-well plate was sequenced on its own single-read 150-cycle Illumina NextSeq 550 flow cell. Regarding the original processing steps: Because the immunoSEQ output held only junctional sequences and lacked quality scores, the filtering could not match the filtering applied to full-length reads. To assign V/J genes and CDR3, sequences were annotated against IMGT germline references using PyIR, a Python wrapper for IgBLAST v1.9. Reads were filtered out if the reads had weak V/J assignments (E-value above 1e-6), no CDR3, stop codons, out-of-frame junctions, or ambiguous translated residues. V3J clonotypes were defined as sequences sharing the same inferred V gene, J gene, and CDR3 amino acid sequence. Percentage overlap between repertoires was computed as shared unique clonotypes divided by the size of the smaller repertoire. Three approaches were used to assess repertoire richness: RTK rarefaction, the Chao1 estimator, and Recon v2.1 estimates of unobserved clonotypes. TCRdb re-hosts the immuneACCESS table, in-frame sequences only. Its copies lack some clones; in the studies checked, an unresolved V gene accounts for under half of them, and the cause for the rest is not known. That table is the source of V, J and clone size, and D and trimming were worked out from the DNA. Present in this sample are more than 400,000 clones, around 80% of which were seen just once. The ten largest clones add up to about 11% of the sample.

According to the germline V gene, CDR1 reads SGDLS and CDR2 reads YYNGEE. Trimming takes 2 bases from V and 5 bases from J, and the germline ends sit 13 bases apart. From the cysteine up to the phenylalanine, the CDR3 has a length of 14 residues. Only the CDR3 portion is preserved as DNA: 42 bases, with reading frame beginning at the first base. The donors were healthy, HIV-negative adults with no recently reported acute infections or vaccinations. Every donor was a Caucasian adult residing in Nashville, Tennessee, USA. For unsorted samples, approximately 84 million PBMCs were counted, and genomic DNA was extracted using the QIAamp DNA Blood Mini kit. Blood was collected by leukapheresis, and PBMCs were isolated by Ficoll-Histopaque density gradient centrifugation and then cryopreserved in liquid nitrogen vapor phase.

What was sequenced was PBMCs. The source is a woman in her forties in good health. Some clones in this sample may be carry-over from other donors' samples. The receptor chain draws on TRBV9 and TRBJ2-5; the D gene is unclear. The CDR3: CASSVRGDEETQYF. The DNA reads TGTGCCAGCAGCGTTCGCGGCGATGAGGAGACCCAGTACTTC.